This record covers a single TCR beta chain. It has no known antigen specificity. No qualities accompany the bases; no much larger clone lies one base away. In the paper's terms, the treatment or condition label means: allogeneic hematopoietic cell transplantation with graft depleted of TCRalphabeta T cells and CD19 B cells. The transplant recipients were children given TCRalphabeta/CD19-depleted allogeneic hematopoietic cell grafts. Libraries came from PCR. The data were produced on an Illumina HiSeq 2500. Molecular barcoding was employed in the preparation of TCR libraries, with unique molecular identifiers being used to normalize TCRbeta repertoire quantification. TCRdb reworked the public reads: Q25 trimming with fastp, MiXCR clone assembly, productive beta chains retained. Rows are unified per CDR3 protein, each entry keeping the most common DNA and genes. In all, the sample holds hundreds of thousands of distinct CDR3 sequences, and less than 15% of those were seen once. Of the sample, 0.75% to 0.85% falls within the top ten clones.

The germline V gene (reference sequence) provides CDR1 SEHNR and CDR2 FQNEAQ. Counted from cysteine to phenylalanine, this CDR3 has 14 amino acids. Just CDR3 DNA is preserved here, 42 bases in frame from base 1. V is clipped by 2 bases and J by 4 bases, and the sequence between their germline boundaries is 9 bases long. These data come from a study of T-cell reconstitution after alpha-beta-depleted transplantation in children (dated by TCRdb to the mid-2010s). At the level of the whole study: Using TCR repertoire profiling, the study quantitatively followed how T-cell immune reconstitution unfolded in children after TCRalphabeta/CD19-depleted allogeneic hematopoietic cell transplantation.

Points the paper makes about the study in general: In some patients, the high TCRbeta diversity seen at day 60 was put down to recipient T cells and intrathymic progenitors that had survived conditioning. About two months after transplant, the apparently early recovery of alphabetaT-cell counts reportedly depended on just several hundred clones that had expanded rapidly and came from non-depleted graft cells. Hyperexpanded clone frequencies declined over subsequent months; after one year, T-cell counts and TCRbeta diversity were mostly attributed to newly produced T cells.

The V and J genes are TRBV7-9 and TRBJ2-4; no confident D gene assignment can be made. The source of this sequence is a girl aged 2 to 9 with congenital amegakaryocytic thrombocytopenia, due to receive a stem cell transplant. This specimen consisted of PBMCs, obtained before TCRalphabeta/CD19-depleted stem cell transplant. The nucleotide sequence is given as TGTGCCAGCAGCTTAAGTGATTGGAAAAACATTCAGTACTTC. It specifies CASSLSDWKNIQYF.